This T cell receptor beta chain was captured by sequencing in a study of response to subunit inactivated influenza vaccine. This clonotype was recorded at least ten times. TCRdb ran MiXCR on the RT-PCR reads and lists one entry per CDR3 protein. The sample shows around 480,000 distinct CDR3 sequences, about 15% of them seen only once. The CDR3 covers 15 residues. V lost 5 bases to trimming and J lost 4 bases; unmatched junction nucleotides: 4. Germline loops: CDR1 SEHNR, CDR2 FQNEAQ (reference sequence). The sample was CD4+ T cells sorted from PBMCs, taken around 25 months after vaccination. This receptor was obtained from a man aged 50-75 years who received an inactivated influenza vaccine. The V and J genes are TRBV7-9 and TRBJ2-1; the match to TRBD2 covers 11 bases. For the CDR3, the DNA is TGTGCCAGCAGCATACTAGCGGGAGCTTACAATGAGCAGTTCTTC. Its protein product is CASSILAGAYNEQFF.